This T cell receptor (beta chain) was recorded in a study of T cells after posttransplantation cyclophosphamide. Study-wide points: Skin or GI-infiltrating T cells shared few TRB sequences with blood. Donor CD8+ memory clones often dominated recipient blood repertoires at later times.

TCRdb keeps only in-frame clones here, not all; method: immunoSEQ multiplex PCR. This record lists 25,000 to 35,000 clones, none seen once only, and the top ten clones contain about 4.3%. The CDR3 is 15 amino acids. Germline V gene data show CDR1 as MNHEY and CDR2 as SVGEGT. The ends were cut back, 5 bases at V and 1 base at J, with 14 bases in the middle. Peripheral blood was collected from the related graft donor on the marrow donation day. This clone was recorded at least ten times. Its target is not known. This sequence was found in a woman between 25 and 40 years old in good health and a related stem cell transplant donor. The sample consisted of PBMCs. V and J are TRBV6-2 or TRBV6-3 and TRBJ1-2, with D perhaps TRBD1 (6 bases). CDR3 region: CASSLQGFYNYGYTF. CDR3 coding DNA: TGTGCCAGCAGTCTACAGGGTTTCTATAACTATGGCTACACCTTC.